Listed below are T cell receptor beta chains from one sample, sequenced in a study of blood T cell repertoires in COVID-19. The method was immunoSEQ multiplex PCR; TCRdb's version includes in-frame clones alone and lacks a portion of them. The sample shows approximately 130,000 clones, more than 75% of them seen only once. Sequencing was carried out using peripheral blood. Receptors originate from a woman aged 45-60 years who had recovered from COVID-19. Each CDR3 is given with its conserved first and last residue. D genes are given only for firm matches. The size entry is marked missing in some rows and otherwise reads once, few, many or a size class.

cdr3_aa: CASSSVFGNEKLFF
cdr3_nt: TGTGCCAGCAGCTCGGTGTTTGGTAATGAAAAACTGTTTTTT
j_call: TRBJ1-4
clone_size: .
d_call: .
v_call: TRBV7-2

cdr3_aa: CASSKTSGNLDTQYF
cdr3_nt: TGTGCCAGCAGCAAAACTAGCGGGAACCTGGATACGCAGTATTTT
j_call: TRBJ2-3
clone_size: .
d_call: TRBD2
v_call: TRBV7-9

cdr3_aa: CASSVQAIGKDTQYF
cdr3_nt: TGCGCCAGCAGCGTCCAGGCGATCGGGAAGGATACGCAGTATTTT
j_call: TRBJ2-3
clone_size: once
d_call: .
v_call: TRBV5-1

cdr3_aa: CASTSPGVYEQYF
cdr3_nt: TGTGCCAGCACGTCTCCGGGAGTCTACGAGCAGTACTTC
j_call: TRBJ2-7
clone_size: .
d_call: .
v_call: TRBV2

cdr3_aa: CASSFFSSGGYTDTQYF
cdr3_nt: TGTGCCAGCAGTTTTTTTTCTAGCGGGGGGTATACAGATACGCAGTATTTT
j_call: TRBJ2-3
clone_size: .
d_call: TRBD2
v_call: TRBV27

cdr3_aa: CASSQTGGGHQPQHF
cdr3_nt: TGTGCCAGCAGCCAAACAGGGGGCGGACATCAGCCCCAGCATTTT
j_call: TRBJ1-5
clone_size: .
d_call: TRBD1
v_call: TRBV4-2

cdr3_aa: CASSTQGLEGYTF
cdr3_nt: TGTGCCAGTAGTACCCAGGGGCTAGAAGGCTACACCTTC
j_call: TRBJ1-2
clone_size: .
d_call: .
v_call: TRBV19

cdr3_aa: CASSLGLTEAFF
cdr3_nt: TGTGCCAGCAGCTTGGGGCTCACCGAAGCTTTCTTT
j_call: TRBJ1-1
clone_size: .
d_call: .
v_call: TRBV5-5

cdr3_aa: CASSPRTGDTEAFF
cdr3_nt: TGTGCCAGCTCACCACGGACAGGGGACACTGAAGCTTTCTTT
j_call: TRBJ1-1
clone_size: few
d_call: TRBD1
v_call: TRBV18

cdr3_aa: CASSLAGQPQHF
cdr3_nt: TGTGCCAGCAGCTTAGCCGGTCAGCCCCAGCATTTT
j_call: TRBJ1-5
clone_size: .
d_call: .
v_call: TRBV7-8